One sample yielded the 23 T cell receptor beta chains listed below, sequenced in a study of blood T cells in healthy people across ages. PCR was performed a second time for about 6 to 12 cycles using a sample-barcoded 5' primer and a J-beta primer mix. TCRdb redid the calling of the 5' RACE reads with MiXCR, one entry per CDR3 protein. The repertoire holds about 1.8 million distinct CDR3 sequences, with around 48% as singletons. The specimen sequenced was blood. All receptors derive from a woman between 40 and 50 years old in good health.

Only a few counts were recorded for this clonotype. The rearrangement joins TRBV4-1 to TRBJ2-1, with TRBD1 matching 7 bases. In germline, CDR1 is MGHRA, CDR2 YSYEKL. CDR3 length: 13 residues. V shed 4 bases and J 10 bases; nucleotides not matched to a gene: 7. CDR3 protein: CASSPPGQEEQFF. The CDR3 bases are TGCGCCAGCAGCCCTCCCGGACAGGAAGAGCAGTTCTTC.

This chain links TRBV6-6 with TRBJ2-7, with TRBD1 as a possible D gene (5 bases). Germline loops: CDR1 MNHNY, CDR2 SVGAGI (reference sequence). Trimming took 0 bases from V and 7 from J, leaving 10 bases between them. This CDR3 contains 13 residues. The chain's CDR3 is CASSYSPRGEQYF. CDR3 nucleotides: TGTGCCAGCAGTTACTCTCCTAGGGGAGAGCAGTACTTC.

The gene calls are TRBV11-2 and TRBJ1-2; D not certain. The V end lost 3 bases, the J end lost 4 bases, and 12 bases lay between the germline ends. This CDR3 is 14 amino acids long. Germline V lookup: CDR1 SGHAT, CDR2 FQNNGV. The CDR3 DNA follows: TGTGCCAGCAGCTTTAATCCGGGAATCTATGGCTACACCTTC. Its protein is CASSFNPGIYGYTF.

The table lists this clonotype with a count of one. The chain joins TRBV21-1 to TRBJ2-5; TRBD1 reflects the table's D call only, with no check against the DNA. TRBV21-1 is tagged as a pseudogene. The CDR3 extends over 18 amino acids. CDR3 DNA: TGTGCCAGCAGCAAAGAGCAGGAGGGACAGGCGTACCAAGAGACCCAGTACTTC. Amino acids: CASSKEQEGQAYQETQYF.

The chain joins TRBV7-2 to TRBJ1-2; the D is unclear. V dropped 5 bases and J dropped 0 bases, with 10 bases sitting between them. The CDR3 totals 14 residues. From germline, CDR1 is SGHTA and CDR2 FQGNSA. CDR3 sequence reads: CASSLRSPNYGYTF. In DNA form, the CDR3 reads TGTGCCAGCAGCCTTAGGTCGCCTAACTATGGCTACACCTTC.

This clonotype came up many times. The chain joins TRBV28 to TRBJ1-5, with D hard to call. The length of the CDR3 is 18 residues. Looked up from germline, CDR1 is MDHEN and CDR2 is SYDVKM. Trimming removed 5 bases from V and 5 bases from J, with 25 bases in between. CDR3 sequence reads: CASSPSSGLGSVDQPQHF. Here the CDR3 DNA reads TGTGCCAGCAGTCCCTCCTCTGGGCTGGGGTCCGTGGATCAGCCCCAGCATTTT.

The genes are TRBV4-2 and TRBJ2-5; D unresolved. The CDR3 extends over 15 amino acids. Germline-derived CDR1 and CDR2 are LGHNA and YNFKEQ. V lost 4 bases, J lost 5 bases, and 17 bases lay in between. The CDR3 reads CASSPLREQQETQYF. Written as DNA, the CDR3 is TGTGCCAGCAGCCCCCTTCGAGAGCAACAGGAGACCCAGTACTTC.

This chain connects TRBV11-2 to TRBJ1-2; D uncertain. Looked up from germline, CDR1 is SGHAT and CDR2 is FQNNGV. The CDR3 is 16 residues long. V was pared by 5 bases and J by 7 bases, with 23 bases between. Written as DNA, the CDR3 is TGTGCCAGCAGCCATCTCGGGCAAAAAGGACGGGCTGGCTACACCTTC. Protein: CASSHLGQKGRAGYTF. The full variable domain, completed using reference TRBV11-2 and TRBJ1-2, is EAGVAQSPRYKIIEKRQSVAFWCNPISGHATLYWYQQILGQGPKLLIQFQNNGVVDDSQLPKDRFSAERLKGVDSTLKIQPAKLEDSAVYLCASSHLGQKGRAGYTFGSGTRLTVV.

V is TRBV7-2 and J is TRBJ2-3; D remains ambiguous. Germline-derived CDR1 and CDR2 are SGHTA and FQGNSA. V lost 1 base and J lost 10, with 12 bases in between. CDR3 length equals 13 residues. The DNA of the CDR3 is TGTGCCAGCAGCTTAGGATCGATGTTAGCGCAGTATTTT. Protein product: CASSLGSMLAQYF.

The CDR3 is CASSPTGTGAGEQYF. The CDR3 DNA reads as TGTGCCAGCAGTCCCACCGGGACAGGGGCCGGAGAGCAGTACTTC. The chain joins TRBV27 to TRBJ2-5, with 10 nucleotides matching TRBD1. Looked up from germline, CDR1 is MNHEY and CDR2 is SMNVEV (reference sequence). CDR3 size: 15 residues. The V gene end was trimmed by 5 bases and the J gene end by 11 bases; junction bases not matched to a gene: 14.

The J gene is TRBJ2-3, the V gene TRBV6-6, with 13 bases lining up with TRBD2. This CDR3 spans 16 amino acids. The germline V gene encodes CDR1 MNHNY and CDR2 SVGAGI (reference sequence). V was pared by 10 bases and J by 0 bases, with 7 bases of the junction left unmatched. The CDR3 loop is CATTGLAGTSTDTQYF. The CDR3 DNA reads TGTGCCACCACGGGACTAGCGGGGACTAGCACAGATACGCAGTATTTT.

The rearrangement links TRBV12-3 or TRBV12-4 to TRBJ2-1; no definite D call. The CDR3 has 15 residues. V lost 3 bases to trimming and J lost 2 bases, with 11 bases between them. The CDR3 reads CASSLDLLTYNEQFF. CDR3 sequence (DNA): TGTGCCAGCAGTTTGGACCTACTCACCTACAATGAGCAGTTCTTC.

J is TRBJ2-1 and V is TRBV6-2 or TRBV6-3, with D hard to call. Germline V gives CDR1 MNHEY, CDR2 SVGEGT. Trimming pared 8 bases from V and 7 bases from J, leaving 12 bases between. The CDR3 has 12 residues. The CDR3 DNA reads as TGTGCCAGCGGATCTGTAAGGAATGAGCAGTTCTTC. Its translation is CASGSVRNEQFF.

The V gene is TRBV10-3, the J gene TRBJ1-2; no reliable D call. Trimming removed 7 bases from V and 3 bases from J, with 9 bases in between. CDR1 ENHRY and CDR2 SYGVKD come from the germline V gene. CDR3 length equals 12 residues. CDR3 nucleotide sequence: TGTGCCATCAATGGGGATGACTATGGCTACACCTTC. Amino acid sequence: CAINGDDYGYTF.

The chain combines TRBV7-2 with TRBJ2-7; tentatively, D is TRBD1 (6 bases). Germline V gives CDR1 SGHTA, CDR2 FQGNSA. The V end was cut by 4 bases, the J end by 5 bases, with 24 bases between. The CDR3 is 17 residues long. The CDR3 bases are TGTGCCAGCAGCTCCCGCGCGCACTTTACAGGGAACCACGAGCAGTACTTC. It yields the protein CASSSRAHFTGNHEQYF.

The chain's CDR3 is CATSDRRQGPYNEQFF. The DNA of the CDR3 is TGTGCCACCAGTGACCGTCGACAGGGACCCTACAATGAGCAGTTCTTC. V usage is TRBV24-1 and J usage is TRBJ2-1; 7 bases are shared with TRBD1. The germline V gene encodes CDR1 KGHDR and CDR2 SFDVKD. Trimming removed 4 bases from V and 2 bases from J; junction bases left unmatched: 7. The CDR3 is made up of 16 amino acids.

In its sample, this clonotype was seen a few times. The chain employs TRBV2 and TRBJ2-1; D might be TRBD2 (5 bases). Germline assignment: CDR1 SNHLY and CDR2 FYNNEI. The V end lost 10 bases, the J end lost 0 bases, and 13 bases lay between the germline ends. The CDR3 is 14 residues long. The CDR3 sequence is CATRGARSYNEQFF. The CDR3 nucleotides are TGTGCCACCCGGGGAGCTCGCTCCTACAATGAGCAGTTCTTC.

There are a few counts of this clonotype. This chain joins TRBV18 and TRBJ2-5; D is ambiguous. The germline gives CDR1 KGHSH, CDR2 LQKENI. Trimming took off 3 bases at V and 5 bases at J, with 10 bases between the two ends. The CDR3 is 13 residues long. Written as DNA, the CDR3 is TGTGCCAGCTCACCGACTTTCGGGGAGACCCAGTACTTC. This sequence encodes CASSPTFGETQYF.

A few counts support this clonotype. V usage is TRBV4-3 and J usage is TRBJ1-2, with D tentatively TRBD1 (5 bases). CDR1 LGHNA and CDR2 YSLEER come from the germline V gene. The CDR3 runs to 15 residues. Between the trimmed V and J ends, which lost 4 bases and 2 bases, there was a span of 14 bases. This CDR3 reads CASSRFSGYNYGYTF. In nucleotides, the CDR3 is TGCGCCAGCAGCCGATTTTCAGGGTACAACTATGGCTACACCTTC.

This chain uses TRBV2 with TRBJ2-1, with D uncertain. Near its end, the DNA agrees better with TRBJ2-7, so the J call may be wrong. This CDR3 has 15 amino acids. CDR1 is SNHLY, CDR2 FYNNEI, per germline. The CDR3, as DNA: TGTGCCAGCAGTCAATCTAAGAGCTCCTACAATGAGCAGTACTTC. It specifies CASSQSKSSYNEQYF.

CDR3 sequence (DNA): TGTGCCAGCAGCTCAGTGGGGGAGCTGTTTTTT. Its translation is CASSSVGELFF. V is TRBV28 and J is TRBJ2-2; D is uncertain. The CDR3 extends over 11 amino acids. V lost 6 bases, J lost 8 bases, and 7 bases lay in between. CDR1 and CDR2 from the germline V gene are MDHEN and SYDVKM.

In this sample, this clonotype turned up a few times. CDR3 in amino acids: CASSSPGPLKTYF. In nucleotides, the CDR3 is TGTGCCAGCAGTTCCCCGGGACCCCTGAAGACGTACTTC. V usage is TRBV6-2 or TRBV6-3 and J usage is TRBJ2-7, with D tentatively TRBD1 or TRBD2 (5 bases each). V lost 4 bases to trimming and J lost 12 bases, with 19 bases between them. Germline loops: CDR1 MNHEY, CDR2 SVGEGT. This CDR3 spans 13 amino acids.

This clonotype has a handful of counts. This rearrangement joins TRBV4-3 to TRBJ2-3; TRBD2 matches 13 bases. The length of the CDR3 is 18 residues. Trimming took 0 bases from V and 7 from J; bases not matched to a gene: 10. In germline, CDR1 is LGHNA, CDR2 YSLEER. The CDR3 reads CASSQDGPGTSGENTQYF. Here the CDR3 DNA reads TGCGCCAGCAGCCAAGATGGCCCGGGGACTAGCGGGGAAAATACGCAGTATTTT.